The source of this T cell receptor (beta chain) is a study of beta chain features in type 1 diabetes (dated by TCRdb to the late 2010s). Regarding the study in general: Mean age, gender distribution, total cell number and subset yield did not differ between patients and healthy donors. Naive and central memory subsets were obtained from all 30 or so donors, but regulatory and stem cell-like memory subsets were isolated from only 8 patients and roughly 8 healthy donors. The study compared the TCRB repertoires of sorted circulating CD4+ T cell subsets in recently diagnosed type 1 diabetes patients with those in matched healthy donors. A total of 100 million to 110 million sorted cells were examined across all samples, and a strong correlation was observed between cell number per subset and RNA yield. What the research found in general, with its limitations: Because cDNA rather than genomic DNA was sequenced, highly expressing activated cells could have been over-represented, although no difference in activation and CD3 levels was found between groups. Naive, central memory and regulatory TCRB repertoires appeared to be more alike among patients than among healthy donors. Fewer insertions and more nucleotide deletions at VDJ recombination sites were observed in patients with type 1 diabetes, implying thymic rearrangement abnormalities. Shorter templates might be favored by PCR, yet because patient and control samples were amplified and corrected together, any such skew would affect both groups equally. Only small numbers of individuals were included in the HLA sub-analyses, which left unresolved whether HLA type had any influence on TCRB rearrangement. Type 1 diabetes patients showed a moderate but significant shortening of TCRB CDR3 length in all four CD4+ subsets.

Each donor gave one peripheral blood draw, averaging approximately 120 mL, which was collected into heparinised tubes. A BD FACSAria II and a panel including CD45RO, CCR7, CD25, CD127, CD95 and CD27 were used to sort naive, central memory, regulatory and stem cell-like memory CD4+ T cells. Purity was above 98% for every sorted population. PBMCs were isolated immediately by Lymphoprep density gradient centrifugation and stained directly without culture. To minimize batch effects, samples were stained and sorted in pairs, one healthy donor with one patient per experiment. Reading the germline V gene (reference sequence) gives CDR1 SEHNR and CDR2 FQNEAQ. Trimming at the junction amounts to 4 bases on V and 2 bases on J, and the germline ends lie 9 bases apart. Reading from cysteine to phenylalanine, the CDR3 counts 14 amino acids. Only CDR3 DNA remains: 42 bases, in frame from the first base. The entire isolated RNA was reverse transcribed using the High Capacity cDNA Reverse Transcription Kit, and thus expressed TCRB transcripts were sequenced. Deep immunoSEQ sequencing was performed on naive, central memory and regulatory T cell samples, with an average of roughly 3.5 million total reads per sample. Sorted cells were lysed in RLT buffer and RNA was extracted with DNase-treated RNeasy Micro or Mini kits, depending on cell number. Each cell subset was processed on its own to prevent cross-contamination, while patient and healthy donor samples were processed together. TCRB sequences were amplified from cDNA with the immunoSEQ multiplex PCR, producing 87-bp fragments spanning the CDR3 region. Amplicons were sequenced on the Illumina HiSeq platform. The authors processed their data as follows. PCR bias was computationally corrected using synthetic template baselines, reads within Hamming distance 2 were collapsed, and singletons that could not be merged were discarded. Reads were aligned against IMGT to assign V, D and J genes, CDR3 length and insertions or deletions at six rearrangement sites. Within each subset, clonotype counts were normalized to sorted cell number, and only after that were true diversity and Gini coefficients computed with the tcR R package. The overlap coefficient, calculated on TCRB nucleotide sequences, was used to measure repertoire sharing. As a proxy for the pre-selection repertoire, out-of-frame TCRB sequences from naive cells were analyzed. Here the immuneACCESS table is served through TCRdb, limited to in-frame sequences with V and J called. Missing clones are a known gap in these copies; in checked studies unresolved V genes cover under half, and the rest lacks a known reason. That table gives V, J and clone size, and the DNA gave D and trimming. Recorded for this sample are 680,000 or so clones; roughly an eighth of them occurred a single time. The ten top clones hold 0.022% of the sample.

Many counts were recorded for this clone. It lacks a known antigen. The input lacks base qualities; no much larger clone sits a single base away. The sequencing input was naive CD4+ T cells from blood. This specimen's cell subset or site label, interpreted: true naive CD4+ T cells. The clonotype was recovered from a man aged 18-30 years with type 1 diabetes. The chain uses TRBV7-9 and TRBJ2-4; TRBD1 is perhaps the D gene, given 5 matching bases. The CDR3 reads CASSSDRTKNIQYF. In nucleotide form, the sequence is TGTGCCAGCAGCTCCGACAGAACCAAAAACATTCAGTACTTC.